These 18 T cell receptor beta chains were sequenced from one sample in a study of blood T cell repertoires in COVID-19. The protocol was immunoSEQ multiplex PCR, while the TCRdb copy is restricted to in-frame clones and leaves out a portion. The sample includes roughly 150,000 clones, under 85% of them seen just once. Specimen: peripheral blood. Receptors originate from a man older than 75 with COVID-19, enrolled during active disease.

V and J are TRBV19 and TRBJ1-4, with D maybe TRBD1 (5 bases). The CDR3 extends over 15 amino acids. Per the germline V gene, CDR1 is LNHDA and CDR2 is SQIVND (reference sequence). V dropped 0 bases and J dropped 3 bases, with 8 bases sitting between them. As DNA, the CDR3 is TGTGCCAGTAGTATAGAGGGGGGGGCTAATGAAAAACTGTTTTTT. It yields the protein CASSIEGGANEKLFF.

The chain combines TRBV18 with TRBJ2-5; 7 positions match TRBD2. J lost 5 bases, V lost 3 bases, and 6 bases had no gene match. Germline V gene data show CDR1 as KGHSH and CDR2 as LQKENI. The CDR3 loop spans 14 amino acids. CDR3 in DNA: TGTGCCAGCTCACCTCCTAGCGGTGAGGAGACCCAGTACTTC. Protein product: CASSPPSGEETQYF.

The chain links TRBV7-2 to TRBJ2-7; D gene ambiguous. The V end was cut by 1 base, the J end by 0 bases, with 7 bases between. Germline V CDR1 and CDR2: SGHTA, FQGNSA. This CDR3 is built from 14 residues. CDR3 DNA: TGTGCCAGCAGCTTAGTATGGAGCTCCTACGAGCAGTACTTC. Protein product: CASSLVWSSYEQYF. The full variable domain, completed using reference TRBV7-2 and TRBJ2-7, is GAGVSQSPSNKVTEKGKDVELRCDPISGHTALYWYRQSLGQGLEFLIYFQGNSAPDKSGLPSDRFSAERTGGSVSTLTIQRTQQEDSAVYLCASSLVWSSYEQYFGPGTRLTVT.

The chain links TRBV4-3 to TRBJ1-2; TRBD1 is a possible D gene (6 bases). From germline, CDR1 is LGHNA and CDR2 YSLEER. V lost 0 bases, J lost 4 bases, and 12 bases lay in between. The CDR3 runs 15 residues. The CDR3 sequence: CASSQETGGSYGYTF. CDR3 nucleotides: TGCGCCAGCAGCCAAGAGACAGGAGGTAGCTATGGCTACACCTTC.

CDR3: CASSSQGAHVGYTF. The CDR3 nucleotides read TGTGCCAGCAGCTCGCAGGGGGCGCATGTTGGCTACACCTTC. This chain links TRBV7-2 with TRBJ1-2; 8 bases are a match to TRBD1. Germline values: CDR1 SGHTA, CDR2 FQGNSA. Trimming removed 4 bases from V and 7 bases from J; junction bases left unmatched: 8. The CDR3 runs to 14 residues.

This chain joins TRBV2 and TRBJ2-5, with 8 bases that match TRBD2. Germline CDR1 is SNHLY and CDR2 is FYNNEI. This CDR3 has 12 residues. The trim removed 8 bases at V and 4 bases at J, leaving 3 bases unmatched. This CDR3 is CASGGGRETQYF. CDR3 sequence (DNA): TGTGCCAGCGGCGGGGGGCGAGAGACCCAGTACTTC. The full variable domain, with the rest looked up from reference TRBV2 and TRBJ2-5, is EPEVTQTPSHQVTQMGQEVILRCVPISNHLYFYWYRQILGQKVEFLVSFYNNEISEKSEIFDDQFSVERPDGSNFTLKIRSTKLEDSAMYFCASGGGRETQYFGPGTRLLVL.

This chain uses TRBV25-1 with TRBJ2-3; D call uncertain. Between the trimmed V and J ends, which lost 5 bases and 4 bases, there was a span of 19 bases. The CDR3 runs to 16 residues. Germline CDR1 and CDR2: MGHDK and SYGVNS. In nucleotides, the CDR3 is TGTGCCAGCAGTTCGGTGTCGCACTTTGCCTCAGATACGCAGTATTTT. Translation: CASSSVSHFASDTQYF.

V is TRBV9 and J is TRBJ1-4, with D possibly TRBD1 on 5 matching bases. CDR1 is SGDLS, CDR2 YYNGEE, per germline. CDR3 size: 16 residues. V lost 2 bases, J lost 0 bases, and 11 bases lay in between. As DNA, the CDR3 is TGTGCCAGCAGCGTCGGTGGGGGGGCAACTAATGAAAAACTGTTTTTT. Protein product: CASSVGGGATNEKLFF.

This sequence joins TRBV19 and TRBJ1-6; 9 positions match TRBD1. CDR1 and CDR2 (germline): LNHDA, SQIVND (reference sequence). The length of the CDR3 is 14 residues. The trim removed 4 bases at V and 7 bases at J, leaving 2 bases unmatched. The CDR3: CASSTGTGNSPLHF. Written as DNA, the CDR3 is TGTGCCAGTAGTACCGGGACAGGGAATTCACCCCTCCACTTT.

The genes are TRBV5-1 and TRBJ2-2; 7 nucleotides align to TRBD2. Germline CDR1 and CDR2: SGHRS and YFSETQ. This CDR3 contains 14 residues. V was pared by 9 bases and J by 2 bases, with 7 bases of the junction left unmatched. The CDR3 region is CATSTSRNTGELFF. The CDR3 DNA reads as TGCGCCACTTCGACTAGCCGAAACACCGGGGAGCTGTTTTTT.

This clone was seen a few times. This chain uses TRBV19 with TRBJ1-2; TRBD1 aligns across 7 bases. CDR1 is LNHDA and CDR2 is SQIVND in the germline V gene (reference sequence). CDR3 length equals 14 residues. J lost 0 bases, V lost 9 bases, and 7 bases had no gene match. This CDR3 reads CARGRDRANYGYTF. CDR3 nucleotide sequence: TGTGCCAGGGGCCGGGACAGAGCTAACTATGGCTACACCTTC.

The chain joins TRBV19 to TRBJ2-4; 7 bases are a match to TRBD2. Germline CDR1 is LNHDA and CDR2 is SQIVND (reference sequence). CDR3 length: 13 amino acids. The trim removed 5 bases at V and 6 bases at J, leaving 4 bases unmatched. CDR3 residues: CASSASGGNIQYF. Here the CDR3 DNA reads TGTGCCAGTAGTGCCTCGGGGGGAAACATTCAGTACTTC. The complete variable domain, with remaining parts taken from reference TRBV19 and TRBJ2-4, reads DGGITQSPKYLFRKEGQNVTLSCEQNLNHDAMYWYRQDPGQGLRLIYYSQIVNDFQKGDIAEGYSVSREKKESFPLTVTSAQKNPTAFYLCASSASGGNIQYFGAGTRLSVL.

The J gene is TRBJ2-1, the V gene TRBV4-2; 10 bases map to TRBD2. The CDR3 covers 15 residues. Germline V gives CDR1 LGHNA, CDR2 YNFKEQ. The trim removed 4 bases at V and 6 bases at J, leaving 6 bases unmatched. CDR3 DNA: TGTGCCAGCAGCCGGGAACTAGCGGGGTCCAATGAGCAGTTCTTC. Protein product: CASSRELAGSNEQFF.

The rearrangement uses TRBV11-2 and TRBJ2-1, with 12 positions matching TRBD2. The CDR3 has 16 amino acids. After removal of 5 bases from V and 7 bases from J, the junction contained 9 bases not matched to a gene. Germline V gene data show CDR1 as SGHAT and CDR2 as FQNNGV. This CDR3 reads CASSGRLAGALNEQFF. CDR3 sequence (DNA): TGTGCCAGCAGCGGAAGACTAGCGGGGGCGCTAAATGAGCAGTTCTTC. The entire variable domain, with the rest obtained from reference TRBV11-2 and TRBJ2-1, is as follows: EAGVAQSPRYKIIEKRQSVAFWCNPISGHATLYWYQQILGQGPKLLIQFQNNGVVDDSQLPKDRFSAERLKGVDSTLKIQPAKLEDSAVYLCASSGRLAGALNEQFFGPGTRLTVL.

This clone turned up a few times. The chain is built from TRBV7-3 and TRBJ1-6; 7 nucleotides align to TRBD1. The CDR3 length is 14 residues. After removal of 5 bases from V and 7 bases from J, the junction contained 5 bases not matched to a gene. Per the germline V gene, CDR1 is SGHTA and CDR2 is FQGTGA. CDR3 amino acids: CASSTGTVNSPLHF. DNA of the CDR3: TGTGCCAGCAGCACCGGGACAGTCAATTCACCCCTCCACTTT.

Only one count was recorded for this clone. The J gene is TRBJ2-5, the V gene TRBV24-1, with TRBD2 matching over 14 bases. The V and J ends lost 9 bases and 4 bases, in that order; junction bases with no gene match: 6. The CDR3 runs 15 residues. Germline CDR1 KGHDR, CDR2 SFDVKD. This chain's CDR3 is CATGRLAGGLETQYF. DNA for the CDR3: TGTGCCACCGGGCGACTAGCGGGGGGGCTAGAGACCCAGTACTTC.

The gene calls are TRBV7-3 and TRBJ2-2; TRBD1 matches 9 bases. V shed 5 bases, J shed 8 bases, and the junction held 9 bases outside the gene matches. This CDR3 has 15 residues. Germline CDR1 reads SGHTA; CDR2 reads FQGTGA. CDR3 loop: CASSKSGTGSGELFF. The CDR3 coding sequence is TGTGCCAGCAGCAAATCCGGGACAGGGTCTGGGGAGCTGTTTTTT.

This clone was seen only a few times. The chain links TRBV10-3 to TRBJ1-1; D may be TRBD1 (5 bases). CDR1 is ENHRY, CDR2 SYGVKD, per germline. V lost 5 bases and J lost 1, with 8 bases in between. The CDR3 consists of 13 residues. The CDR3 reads CAISPGWNTEAFF. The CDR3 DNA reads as TGTGCCATCAGTCCAGGGTGGAACACTGAAGCTTTCTTT.